Listed here are 10 T cell receptor beta chains from one sample, sequenced in a study of cytomegalovirus exposure and HLA in healthy donors. 13 Jbeta primers and 60 Vbeta primers were used for the PCR. Sequenced by immunoSEQ multiplex PCR; TCRdb stores in-frame clones only, minus some. The sample includes approximately 180,000 clones, around 80% of them seen just once. Sequenced material: PBMCs. The receptors derive from a woman between 55 and 75 years old in good health and CMV-seropositive.

The gene calls are TRBV28 and TRBJ2-7; 7 bases are a match to TRBD2. The CDR3 runs 15 residues. The germline V gene has CDR1 MDHEN and CDR2 SYDVKM. After removal of 5 bases from V and 1 base from J, the junction contained 8 bases not matched to a gene. CDR3 DNA sequence: TGTGCCAGCAGTCTATTAGCGGGTCTATCCTACGAGCAGTACTTC. This sequence encodes CASSLLAGLSYEQYF.

The chain has TRBV9 and TRBJ2-7, with 9 bases identical to TRBD2. The trim removed 4 bases at V and 3 bases at J, leaving 11 bases unmatched. The length of the CDR3 is 16 residues. Germline V gene lookup returns CDR1 SGDLS and CDR2 YYNGEE. The CDR3, as DNA: TGTGCCAGCAGCCCCAGCCGACTAGCGGACCGCTACGAGCAGTACTTC. Its protein is CASSPSRLADRYEQYF.

The gene calls are TRBV28 and TRBJ1-4; D remains ambiguous. Germline V CDR1 and CDR2: MDHEN, SYDVKM. Trimming stripped 2 bases from V and 7 bases from J, with 8 bases between. This CDR3 comprises 13 residues. CDR3 sequence (DNA): TGTGCCAGCAGTTTAACCCCCGGTGAAAAACTGTTTTTT. This translates into CASSLTPGEKLFF.

CDR3 region: CASNRGLAGELFF. The DNA of the CDR3 is TGTGCCAGCAACCGGGGATTGGCCGGGGAGCTGTTTTTT. The chain couples TRBV7-9 to TRBJ2-2, with D possibly matching TRBD2 (5 bases). Trimming took off 7 bases at V and 6 bases at J, with 12 bases between the two ends. Germline V gene lookup returns CDR1 SEHNR and CDR2 FQNEAQ (reference sequence). This CDR3 has 13 amino acids.

In its sample, this clone was seen a few times. This sequence joins TRBV9 and TRBJ2-3; 9 bases map to TRBD2. V gave up 0 bases and J gave up 1 base; unmatched junction bases: 12. Germline V gives CDR1 SGDLS, CDR2 YYNGEE. CDR3 length: 19 amino acids. DNA of the CDR3: TGTGCCAGCAGCGTAGGACCTCCGGCGGGGGGGCGGGGCACAGATACGCAGTATTTT. It yields the protein CASSVGPPAGGRGTDTQYF.

This clone has a single count. V gene TRBV2 combines with J gene TRBJ1-4; D is possibly TRBD1 (5 bases). The CDR3 totals 12 residues. The germline V gene has CDR1 SNHLY and CDR2 FYNNEI. The germline V and J ends were trimmed by 6 bases and 14 bases, with 16 bases remaining between them. The CDR3 region has the DNA TGTGCCAGCAGGGGGGGGAGCGCCGGTCTGTTTTTT. This gives the protein CASRGGSAGLFF.

This rearrangement joins TRBV6-1 to TRBJ1-5; 9 nucleotides align to TRBD1. The CDR3 is made up of 16 amino acids. Germline CDR1 MNHNS, CDR2 SASEGT. Trimming at V came to 4 bases and at J to 5 bases, leaving 9 bases not matched to a gene. Here the CDR3 reads CASSALWRTGDQPQHF. In nucleotides, the CDR3 is TGTGCCAGCAGTGCCCTCTGGCGGACAGGGGATCAGCCCCAGCATTTT.

The table lists this clone with a count of one. The chain recombines TRBV6-1 with TRBJ2-3; a weak D match, TRBD2 (6 bases). This CDR3 is built from 13 residues. Trimming shortened V by 6 bases and J by 4 bases, and 11 bases separated the two germline ends. Germline-derived CDR1 and CDR2 are MNHNS and SASEGT. CDR3 sequence (DNA): TGTGCCAGCAGCCTATGGAGGGCAGATACGCAGTATTTT. Amino acid sequence: CASSLWRADTQYF.

The DNA of the CDR3 is TGTGCCAGCAGCACCCCGGGACAGGGAGGATACGAGCAGTACTTC. Its protein product is CASSTPGQGGYEQYF. This rearrangement joins TRBV5-4 to TRBJ2-5, with TRBD1 identical over 9 bases. The J call may be faulty, since TRBJ2-7 better matches the DNA end. Germline V gene data show CDR1 as SGHNT and CDR2 as YYREEE (reference sequence). The CDR3 spans 15 residues.

This chain joins TRBV30 and TRBJ2-1, with 7 bases identical to TRBD2. Germline CDR1 and CDR2: GTSNPN and SVGIG (reference sequence). V gave up 0 bases and J gave up 0 bases; unmatched junction bases: 2. The CDR3 length is 15 residues. CDR3 coding DNA: TGTGCCTGGAGTGTAGCGGGGAGCTCCTACAATGAGCAGTTCTTC. Translated: CAWSVAGSSYNEQFF.